Listed here are 13 T cell receptor beta chains from one sample, sequenced in a study of T cell therapy after organ transplantation. The antigens these receptors bind are not known. A CMV peptide pool restimulated the therapy product for around 4 hours before IFN-gamma secretion capture. TCRdb's copy holds only in-frame clones and misses some; the assay was immunoSEQ multiplex PCR. The table has over 950 clones, less than 45% seen once. Sequenced material: cultured CD8+ T cells. All receptors derive from a human patient who had received a solid organ transplant and had CMV disease. Among the T cells, some may be from the graft donor.

This clone is labeled hyperexpanded. The chain carries TRBV4-3 and TRBJ2-3; TRBD2 aligns across 13 bases. The V gene's germline CDR1 is LGHNA and CDR2 YSLEER. The CDR3 has 16 residues. With 4 bases clipped from V and 5 bases from J, the junction kept 6 bases outside the gene matches. The CDR3: CASSLGTSGNRDTQYF. The CDR3 region has the DNA TGCGCCAGCAGCCTCGGGACTAGCGGGAATAGAGATACGCAGTATTTT.

The chain employs TRBV4-3 and TRBJ1-1; D gene unclear. Germline V gives CDR1 LGHNA, CDR2 YSLEER. This CDR3 spans 14 amino acids. V lost 0 bases to trimming and J lost 3 bases, with 8 bases between them. The CDR3 region has the DNA TGCGCCAGCAGCCAAGATGCCCTACACACTGAAGCTTTCTTT. Translation: CASSQDALHTEAFF.

This clone appeared a few times. J is TRBJ1-2 and V is TRBV4-3; D is perhaps TRBD1 (5 bases). V dropped 0 bases and J dropped 3 bases, with 20 bases sitting between them. Germline V gene data show CDR1 as LGHNA and CDR2 as YSLEER. The CDR3 runs 18 residues. The CDR3, as DNA: TGCGCCAGCAGCCAAGATCCTCAAGCGGGGGTATCCTACTATGGCTACACCTTC. Encoded protein: CASSQDPQAGVSYYGYTF.

This clone is medium-sized within its sample. The chain is built from TRBV4-3 and TRBJ2-2; no clear D. The germline gives CDR1 LGHNA, CDR2 YSLEER. Trimming shortened V by 0 bases and J by 3 bases, and 14 bases separated the two germline ends. This CDR3 comprises 17 residues. The CDR3: CASSQEWGLGYTGELFF. DNA for the CDR3: TGCGCCAGCAGCCAAGAGTGGGGTTTGGGCTACACCGGGGAGCTGTTTTTT.

The chain joins TRBV6-1 to TRBJ1-2; 10 bases map to TRBD1. CDR1 and CDR2 from the germline V gene are MNHNS and SASEGT. Germline trimming cut 11 bases from V and 5 bases from J; bases unmatched to any gene: 8. This CDR3 is built from 13 residues. The CDR3 spells CAGTTGGLYGYTF. The CDR3 bases are TGTGCCGGGACGACAGGGGGCCTGTATGGCTACACCTTC.

This clone showed up just a few times. Compared with germline, one end of the junction differs, possibly owing to a read error. The rearrangement links TRBV5-8 to TRBJ2-7; D call uncertain. The germline gives CDR1 SGHTS, CDR2 YDEGEE. This CDR3 region has 14 residues. The CDR3 reads CASSQDPFGYEQYF. The DNA of the CDR3 is TGCGCCAGCAGCCAAGATCCTTTTGGTTACGAGCAGTACTTC.

In its sample, this clone ranks as large. The chain joins TRBV4-3 to TRBJ2-1, with D unresolved. Trimming shortened V by 3 bases and J by 6 bases, and 12 bases separated the two germline ends. The CDR3 totals 14 residues. CDR1 is LGHNA and CDR2 is YSLEER in the germline V gene. CDR3 sequence (DNA): TGCGCCAGCAGCCATTCGGCCCTCGGCAATGAGCAGTTCTTC. Its translation: CASSHSALGNEQFF.

This clone is hyperexpanded in the sample. The chain joins TRBV4-3 to TRBJ2-7; D ambiguous. CDR3 length: 13 amino acids. Trimming pared 0 bases from V and 6 bases from J, leaving 9 bases between. CDR1 is LGHNA, CDR2 YSLEER, per germline. CDR3 protein: CASSQEAEREQYF. In nucleotides, the CDR3 is TGCGCCAGCAGCCAAGAGGCAGAGCGCGAGCAGTACTTC.

Only a few counts were recorded for this clone. J is TRBJ1-1 and V is TRBV7-8, with unresolved D. The CDR3 totals 14 residues. Germline lookup yields CDR1 SGHVS and CDR2 FQNEAQ. The V end lost 7 bases, the J end lost 1 base, and 13 bases lay between the germline ends. The CDR3 reads CASTPWMKNTEAFF. DNA of the CDR3: TGTGCCAGCACCCCTTGGATGAAGAACACTGAAGCTTTCTTT.

In DNA form, the CDR3 reads TGTGCCAGTAGTGGCCCAGGGCCGTCGATGCAGTACTTC. Translating it yields CASSGPGPSMQYF. The rearrangement joins TRBV19 to TRBJ2-7; maybe TRBD1 (5 bases). Trimming shortened V by 5 bases and J by 9 bases, and 17 bases separated the two germline ends. This CDR3 region has 13 residues. CDR1 and CDR2 from the germline V gene are LNHDA and SQIVND (reference sequence).

This clone was counted only a few times. The chain recombines TRBV7-2 with TRBJ1-4; D gene uncertain. The CDR3 runs 13 residues. Germline CDR1 SGHTA, CDR2 FQGNSA. V dropped 1 base and J dropped 8 bases, with 8 bases sitting between them. CDR3: CASSLVGEEKLFF. In nucleotides, the CDR3 is TGTGCCAGCAGCTTAGTTGGGGAGGAAAAACTGTTTTTT.

This rearrangement joins TRBV13 to TRBJ2-5, with D possibly being TRBD1 (5 bases). The end of the DNA fits TRBJ2-7 better, so the J call may be wrong. Germline lookup yields CDR1 PRHDT and CDR2 FYEKMQ (reference sequence). CDR3 length: 15 residues. CDR3 sequence reads: CASSPLAGSGYEQYF. The CDR3 coding sequence is TGTGCCAGCAGCCCCCTCGCAGGGTCTGGCTACGAGCAGTACTTC.

The CDR3 sequence: CASSLGTSGNRDTQYF. CDR3 nucleotide sequence: TGCGCCAGCAGCCTCGGGACTAGCGGGAATAGAGATACGCAGTATTTT. This chain uses TRBV23-1 with TRBJ2-3; 13 bases agree with TRBD2. TRBV23-1 is an ORF for which the function is uncertain. V lost 6 bases, J lost 5 bases, and 8 bases stayed unmatched. This CDR3 is 16 amino acids long.